This TCR beta chain appears in the sequencing data of a study of blood T cell repertoires in COVID-19. Sequenced by immunoSEQ multiplex PCR; TCRdb stores in-frame clones only, minus some. The sample lists roughly 280,000 clones, roughly 89% occurring once. Per germline, CDR1 MDHEN and CDR2 SYDVKM. The CDR3 length is 14 residues. V shed 0 bases and J shed 3 bases, with 8 bases lying between them. Cohort 3 recovered donors had two negative PCRs, clearance, or symptom resolution. The V gene is TRBV28, the J gene TRBJ1-2; D is perhaps TRBD1 (6 bases). Input material: PBMCs or T cells enriched from blood (not recorded which). The receptor was isolated from a woman in her fifties or sixties who had recovered from COVID-19. In nucleotides, the CDR3 is TGTGCCAGCAGTTTATGGGACAGATACTATGGCTACACCTTC. This encodes CASSLWDRYYGYTF.